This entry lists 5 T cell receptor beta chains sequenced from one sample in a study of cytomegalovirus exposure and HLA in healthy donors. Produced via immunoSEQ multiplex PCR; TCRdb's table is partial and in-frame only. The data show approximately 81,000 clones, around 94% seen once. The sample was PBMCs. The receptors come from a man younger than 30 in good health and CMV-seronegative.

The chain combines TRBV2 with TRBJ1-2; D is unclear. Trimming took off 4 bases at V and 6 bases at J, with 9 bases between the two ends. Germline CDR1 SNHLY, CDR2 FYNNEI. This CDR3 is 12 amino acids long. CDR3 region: CASSARGNGYTF. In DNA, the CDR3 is TGTGCCAGCAGTGCTCGAGGGAATGGCTACACCTTC.

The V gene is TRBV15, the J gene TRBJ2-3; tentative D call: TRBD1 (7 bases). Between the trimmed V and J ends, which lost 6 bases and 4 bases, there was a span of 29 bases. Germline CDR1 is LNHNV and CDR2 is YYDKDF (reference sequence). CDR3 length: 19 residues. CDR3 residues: CATRDSRVGRGDGSDTQYF. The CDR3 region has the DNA TGTGCCACCAGAGACTCCAGGGTGGGCAGGGGGGATGGCTCAGATACGCAGTATTTT.

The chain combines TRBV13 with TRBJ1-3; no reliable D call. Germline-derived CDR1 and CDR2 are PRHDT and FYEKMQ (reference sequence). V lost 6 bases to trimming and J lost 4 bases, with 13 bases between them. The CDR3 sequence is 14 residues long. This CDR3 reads CASRVSAAGNTIYF. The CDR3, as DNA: TGTGCCAGCAGAGTAAGTGCAGCGGGAAACACCATATATTTT.

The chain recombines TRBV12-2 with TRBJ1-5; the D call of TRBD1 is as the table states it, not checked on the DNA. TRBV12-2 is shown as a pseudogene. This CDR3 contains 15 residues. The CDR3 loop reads CASRLETDSNQPQHF. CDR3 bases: TGTGCAAGTCGCTTAGAGACAGATAGCAATCAGCCCCAGCATTTT.

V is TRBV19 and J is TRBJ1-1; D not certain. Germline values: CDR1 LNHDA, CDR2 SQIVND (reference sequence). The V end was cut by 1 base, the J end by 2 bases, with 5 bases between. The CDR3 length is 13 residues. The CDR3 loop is CASSIGANTEAFF. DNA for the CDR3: TGTGCCAGTAGTATAGGGGCAAACACTGAAGCTTTCTTT.